These 29 T cell receptor beta chains were all obtained from the same sample, sequenced in a study of CD8 T cells in ankylosing spondylitis. General observations from the study: Seven to nine highly homologous variants formed a TCR beta motif that appeared characteristic of ankylosing spondylitis blood.

MiXCR, applied by TCRdb to the 5' RACE reads, yields one record per CDR3 protein. The data contain almost 400,000 distinct CDR3 sequences, about 20% of them seen just once; the ten biggest clones take up around 17%. Antigen specificity for these receptors is unknown. The source material was blood, either unsorted or a sorted T cell fraction (not recorded which). Every receptor here comes from a male donor with ankylosing spondylitis.

This clonotype was seen only a few times. This chain joins TRBV29-1 and TRBJ2-5; 8 nucleotides line up with TRBD2. The CDR3 has 12 residues. V shed 7 bases and J 5 bases; nucleotides not matched to a gene: 6. Germline CDR1 reads SQVTM; CDR2 reads ANQGSEA. This CDR3 reads CSGGLARETQYF. DNA of the CDR3: TGCAGCGGTGGACTAGCCAGGGAGACCCAGTACTTC.

This clonotype has just a few counts. The chain has TRBV11-1 and TRBJ2-1; 11 bases agree with TRBD2. The J segment lost 0 bases and the V segment lost 2 bases, leaving 6 bases of the junction unmatched. Germline CDR1 and CDR2: SGHAT and FQDESV (reference sequence). The CDR3 runs 18 residues. The CDR3 DNA is TGTGCCAGCAGCTTACAACTAGCGGGAGTGGGCTCCTACAATGAGCAGTTCTTC. It codes for CASSLQLAGVGSYNEQFF.

The rearrangement uses TRBV28 and TRBJ2-1; 11 bases align to TRBD2. Germline V lookup: CDR1 MDHEN, CDR2 SYDVKM. The CDR3 is 16 amino acids. Losses at the gene ends were 3 bases for V and 5 bases for J; bases not matched to a gene: 6. This CDR3 is CASSFVASGRNNEQFF. Written as DNA, the CDR3 is TGTGCCAGCAGTTTCGTGGCTAGCGGGAGGAACAATGAGCAGTTCTTC.

The chain uses TRBV3-1 and TRBJ2-1; no definite D call. The CDR3 totals 14 residues. Germline values: CDR1 LGHDT, CDR2 YNNKEL (reference sequence). Trimming removed 5 bases from V and 10 bases from J, with 18 bases in between. CDR3 nucleotide sequence: TGTGCCAGCAGCACTACCCACGGTAAAAGCGAGCAGTTCTTC. It is translated as CASSTTHGKSEQFF.

The sample holds a few counts of this clonotype. The V and J genes are TRBV12-3 or TRBV12-4 and TRBJ1-5; D is undetermined. The V gene lost 1 base and the J gene lost 4 bases, with 5 bases spanning the gap. This CDR3 comprises 13 residues. Written as DNA, the CDR3 is TGTGCCAGCAGTTTAGGGATTAATCAGCCCCAGCATTTT. This sequence encodes CASSLGINQPQHF.

The table lists this clonotype with many counts. The chain couples TRBV24-1 to TRBJ1-5; TRBD1 matches 8 bases. Losses at the gene ends were 12 bases for V and 7 bases for J; bases not matched to a gene: 13. In germline, CDR1 is KGHDR, CDR2 SFDVKD. The CDR3 totals 14 residues. This CDR3 reads CAPPFGTGAQPQHF. CDR3 DNA sequence: TGTGCCCCTCCTTTTGGGACAGGCGCCCAGCCCCAGCATTTT.

The rearrangement uses TRBV3-1 and TRBJ2-7; weak D call: TRBD2 (5 bases). Trimming cost V 4 bases and J 2 bases, with 18 bases left between them. This CDR3 comprises 16 residues. Germline values: CDR1 LGHDT, CDR2 YNNKEL (reference sequence). The CDR3 sequence: CASSLSGGPIPYEQYF. The CDR3 coding sequence is TGTGCCAGCAGCCTCTCGGGCGGGCCGATCCCCTACGAGCAGTACTTC.

This clonotype was recorded once. The genes are TRBV27 and TRBJ1-5; unclear D gene. The CDR3 runs to 14 residues. CDR1 and CDR2 from the germline V gene are MNHEY and SMNVEV (reference sequence). The V end lost 10 bases, the J end lost 0 bases, and 13 bases lay between the germline ends. DNA of the CDR3: TGTGCCACCCGAGACGCTTTTAGCAATCAGCCCCAGCATTTT. Its protein is CATRDAFSNQPQHF.

This clonotype was seen many times. V is TRBV12-3 or TRBV12-4 and J is TRBJ2-7, with 7 bases identical to TRBD1. Trimming cost V 6 bases and J 6 bases; bases outside gene matches: 14. The CDR3 extends over 15 amino acids. The chain's CDR3 is CASSLRQGGVGEQYF. In DNA, the CDR3 is TGTGCCAGCAGCTTACGACAGGGTGGGGTGGGCGAGCAGTACTTC.

This clonotype was observed a handful of times. The genes are TRBV20-1 and TRBJ2-1; 7 nucleotides align to TRBD2. The CDR3 contains 13 residues. The germline V gene has CDR1 DFQATT and CDR2 SNEGSKA (reference sequence). The CDR3 loop is CSAEKTSHNEQFF. CDR3 sequence (DNA): TGCAGCGCTGAAAAGACTAGCCACAATGAGCAGTTCTTC.

The J gene is TRBJ2-1, the V gene TRBV11-2; D is possibly TRBD2 (5 bases). Germline CDR1 is SGHAT and CDR2 is FQNNGV. The CDR3 has 15 residues. Trimming took 0 bases from V and 7 from J, leaving 13 bases between them. CDR3 bases: TGTGCCAGCAGCTTAGATCGGGGAAGGGCTAATGAGCAGTTCTTC. Residues: CASSLDRGRANEQFF.

This clonotype was detected once. The chain has TRBV3-1 and TRBJ2-3; 10 bases agree with TRBD2. Germline V lookup: CDR1 LGHDT, CDR2 YNNKEL (reference sequence). CDR3 length: 18 amino acids. Trimming cost V 3 bases and J 1 base; bases outside gene matches: 10. CDR3 sequence: CASSQGTLAGEGTDTQYF. DNA for the CDR3: TGTGCCAGCAGCCAGGGAACCCTAGCGGGAGAGGGCACAGATACGCAGTATTTT.

This clonotype was observed many times. V is TRBV29-1 and J is TRBJ2-7; 7 bases are shared with TRBD1. Germline values: CDR1 SQVTM, CDR2 ANQGSEA. The V gene end was trimmed by 7 bases and the J gene end by 2 bases; junction bases not matched to a gene: 20. The CDR3 consists of 17 residues. Here the CDR3 DNA reads TGCAGCGCGGATCCCAGGGGGTTATTTGGAACCACCTACGAGCAGTACTTC. Translated: CSADPRGLFGTTYEQYF.

This sequence joins TRBV28 and TRBJ2-1, with D possibly being TRBD2 (5 bases). V lost 5 bases and J lost 6, with 20 bases in between. Germline-derived CDR1 and CDR2 are MDHEN and SYDVKM. The CDR3 sequence is 16 residues long. For the CDR3, the DNA is TGTGCCAGCAGTGCCCCCCGGGGTCCCCTTGGCAATGAGCAGTTCTTC. Amino acid sequence: CASSAPRGPLGNEQFF.

This clonotype was seen a few times. CDR3 sequence (DNA): TGTGCCAGCAGTCCTCGACAGGGGGCGCCTGGAAACACCATATATTTT. The encoded protein is CASSPRQGAPGNTIYF. The chain uses TRBV12-3 or TRBV12-4 and TRBJ1-3; 10 nucleotides agree with TRBD1. Trimming at V came to 5 bases and at J to 2 bases, leaving 6 bases not matched to a gene. The CDR3 spans 16 residues.

This clonotype came up a few times. This rearrangement joins TRBV28 to TRBJ1-5; 7 positions match TRBD1. This CDR3 is built from 16 residues. Germline loops: CDR1 MDHEN, CDR2 SYDVKM. V lost 3 bases and J lost 7; bases outside the gene matches: 12. This CDR3 is CASSFPGTARRQPQHF. The CDR3 bases are TGTGCCAGCAGTTTCCCCGGGACAGCTCGCAGGCAGCCCCAGCATTTT.

The genes are TRBV27 and TRBJ2-1; no definite D call. CDR1 is MNHEY, CDR2 SMNVEV, per germline (reference sequence). The CDR3 loop spans 16 amino acids. Trimming took 3 bases from V and 0 from J, leaving 12 bases between them. The CDR3 DNA sequence: TGTGCCAGCAGTTTGGGCCCTAGGACCTCCTACAATGAGCAGTTCTTC. Its translation: CASSLGPRTSYNEQFF.

This clonotype has more than one count but fewer than ten. The J gene is TRBJ2-1, the V gene TRBV10-3, with D possibly TRBD2 on 5 matching bases. Germline CDR1 is ENHRY and CDR2 is SYGVKD. V dropped 8 bases and J dropped 0 bases, with 11 bases sitting between them. The CDR3 spans 14 residues. The CDR3: CAISAVSSYNEQFF. The CDR3 region has the DNA TGTGCCATCTCAGCGGTTAGCTCCTACAATGAGCAGTTCTTC.

V gene TRBV20-1 combines with J gene TRBJ2-3; D possibly corresponds to TRBD1 (6 bases). V lost 4 bases and J 6 bases, leaving 17 bases between the germline ends. The CDR3 is 14 amino acids. CDR1 is DFQATT, CDR2 SNEGSKA, per germline (reference sequence). The DNA for the CDR3 is TGCAGTGCTAACAGGGACGAAATATCCGATACGCAGTATTTT. Translation: CSANRDEISDTQYF.

This clonotype showed up many times. The V gene is TRBV24-1, the J gene TRBJ2-2; a weak D match, TRBD2 (6 bases). Between the trimmed V and J ends, which lost 9 bases and 1 base, there was a span of 14 bases. The CDR3 is 15 amino acids. The germline CDR1 and CDR2 sequences are KGHDR and SFDVKD. The CDR3 DNA is TGTGCCACCGACGGCGGGACTCAGAACACCGGGGAGCTGTTTTTT. Its translation is CATDGGTQNTGELFF.

The gene calls are TRBV5-1 and TRBJ1-1; D is ambiguous. Germline CDR1 is SGHRS and CDR2 is YFSETQ. V lost 5 bases to trimming and J lost 0 bases, with 8 bases between them. The CDR3 length is 13 residues. The CDR3 sequence is CASRVRVNTEAFF. The CDR3 DNA reads TGCGCCAGCAGAGTCCGGGTGAACACTGAAGCTTTCTTT.

V and J are TRBV27 and TRBJ2-5; 10 bases match TRBD1. V gave up 5 bases and J gave up 4 bases; unmatched junction bases: 4. This CDR3 has 14 amino acids. Germline-derived CDR1 and CDR2 are MNHEY and SMNVEV (reference sequence). The CDR3 region is CASSPRQGAETQYF. The CDR3 nucleotides are TGTGCCAGCAGTCCCCGACAGGGGGCAGAGACCCAGTACTTC.

This chain links TRBV4-2 with TRBJ2-1, with TRBD2 matching over 14 bases. V dropped 8 bases and J dropped 3; count of bases not matched to a gene: 9. This CDR3 spans 17 amino acids. Germline loops: CDR1 LGHNA, CDR2 YNFKEQ. The CDR3 DNA reads as TGTGCCAGCCGTTCGACTAGCGGGAGGGGACTCTACAATGAGCAGTTCTTC. Translation: CASRSTSGRGLYNEQFF.

This clonotype has only a few counts. This chain connects TRBV29-1 to TRBJ2-3; D may be TRBD2 (5 bases). Germline V gives CDR1 SQVTM, CDR2 ANQGSEA. Trimming shortened V by 6 bases and J by 0 bases, and 13 bases separated the two germline ends. The CDR3 is made up of 14 amino acids. The CDR3 sequence: CSVASGGSTDTQYF. CDR3 DNA: TGCAGCGTCGCGTCGGGCGGGAGCACAGATACGCAGTATTTT.

This clonotype was detected only a few times. The chain carries TRBV20-1 and TRBJ2-7; D gene ambiguous. Trimming pared 3 bases from V and 0 bases from J, leaving 6 bases between. Germline CDR1 and CDR2: DFQATT and SNEGSKA (reference sequence). The CDR3 contains 12 residues. In DNA, the CDR3 is TGCAGTGCTAGGCCCCACTCCTACGAGCAGTACTTC. This sequence encodes CSARPHSYEQYF.

The chain joins TRBV6-1 to TRBJ1-4, with 8 nucleotides matching TRBD1. Germline trimming cut 4 bases from V and 5 bases from J; bases unmatched to any gene: 6. The CDR3 is made up of 15 amino acids. CDR1 MNHNS and CDR2 SASEGT come from the germline V gene. The CDR3 DNA follows: TGTGCCAGCAGTGCCCAGGGGGCCTACAATGAAAAACTGTTTTTT. Its protein product is CASSAQGAYNEKLFF.

This rearrangement joins TRBV12-3 or TRBV12-4 to TRBJ2-7; the D gene could be TRBD1 or TRBD2 (6 bases each). V lost 5 bases to trimming and J lost 7 bases, with 12 bases between them. The length of the CDR3 is 12 residues. The CDR3 DNA follows: TGTGCCAGCAGTCGGGGGCGTTTTGAGCAGTACTTC. Translated: CASSRGRFEQYF.

This clonotype was seen a few times. The chain combines TRBV18 with TRBJ1-5, with D possibly matching TRBD1 (5 bases). Trimming stripped 3 bases from V and 6 bases from J, with 18 bases between. The CDR3 contains 16 residues. Germline CDR1 KGHSH, CDR2 LQKENI. As DNA, the CDR3 is TGTGCCAGCTCACCCAGTTGGGCAGGGTCCACTCAGCCCCAGCATTTT. It is translated as CASSPSWAGSTQPQHF.

The CDR3 bases are TGTGCCACGTCCGCTGGGCAAGAGACCTGGGGGGGACAAAACTCCTCGGGTGAGCAGTTCTTC. Protein product: CATSAGQETWGGQNSSGEQFF. The V gene is TRBV11-1, the J gene TRBJ2-1, with D possibly being TRBD2 (7 bases). The germline gives CDR1 SGHAT, CDR2 FQDESV (reference sequence). The V end lost 10 bases, the J end lost 9 bases, and 43 bases lay between the germline ends. This CDR3 comprises 21 residues.